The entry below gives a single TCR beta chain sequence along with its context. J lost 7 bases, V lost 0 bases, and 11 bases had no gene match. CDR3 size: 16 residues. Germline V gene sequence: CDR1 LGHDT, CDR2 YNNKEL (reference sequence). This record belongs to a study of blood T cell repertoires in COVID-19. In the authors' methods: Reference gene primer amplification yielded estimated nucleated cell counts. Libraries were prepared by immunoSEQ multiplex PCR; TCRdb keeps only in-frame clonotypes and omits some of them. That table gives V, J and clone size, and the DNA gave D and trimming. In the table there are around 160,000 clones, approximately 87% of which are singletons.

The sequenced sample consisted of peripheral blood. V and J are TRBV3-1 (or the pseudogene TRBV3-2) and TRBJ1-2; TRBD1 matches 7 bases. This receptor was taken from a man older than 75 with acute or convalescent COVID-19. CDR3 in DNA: TGTGCCAGCAGCCAAGATTGGGGACAGATTTCTAGTGGCTACACCTTC. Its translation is CASSQDWGQISSGYTF.